The 3 T cell receptor beta chains listed next were all sequenced from one sample in a study of a mutant IDH1 vaccine in newly diagnosed glioma (TCRdb year 2021). Taken with the paper, the label for time point translates to: week 35, safety follow-up. Each vaccine dose was 300 ug of a 20-mer mutant IDH1 peptide in Montanide, given subcutaneously with topical imiquimod. Antigen specificity for these receptors is unknown. The library came from the immunoSEQ multiplex PCR assay. Not all clones reach the TCRdb copy of this immuneACCESS table, which keeps in-frame sequences only. Checked studies attribute under half of the gap to unresolved V genes and leave the rest unexplained. This sample has tens of thousands of clones in its table, and about 80% of those were observed once. Roughly 3.2% of the sample goes to the ten largest clones. Material: PBMCs, obtained from a glioma patient whose treatment included an IDH1 peptide vaccine. Source of these receptors: a man aged 35-49 years with glioma. Some clones in this sample may be carry-over from other donors' samples.

The chain employs TRBV7-2 and TRBJ2-2; D perhaps matches TRBD1 (7 bases). Between the trimmed V and J ends, which lost 2 bases and 7 bases, there was a span of 14 bases. This CDR3 is 15 amino acids long. The V gene's germline CDR1 is SGHTA and CDR2 FQGNSA. DNA of the CDR3: TGTGCCAGCAGCTTATACAGGGGAGGTGGCGGGGAGCTGTTTTTT. Translating it yields CASSLYRGGGGELFF.

CDR3 protein: CASSTFVGQPQHF. CDR3 bases: TGCGCCAGCAGCACCTTTGTTGGGCAGCCCCAGCATTTT. The chain uses TRBV5-1 and TRBJ1-5; D not resolved. CDR1 and CDR2 from the germline V gene are SGHRS and YFSETQ. V was cut by 4 bases and J by 7 bases, with 12 bases left in between. The length of the CDR3 is 13 residues. The full variable domain, its missing parts supplied by reference TRBV5-1 and TRBJ1-5, is KAGVTQTPRYLIKTRGQQVTLSCSPISGHRSVSWYQQTPGQGLQFLFEYFSETQRNKGNFPGRFSGRQFSNSRSEMNVSTLELGDSALYLCASSTFVGQPQHFGDGTRLSIL.

The V call is TRBV5-1, the J call TRBJ1-3; 9 nucleotides align to TRBD1. With V trimmed by 0 bases and J by 0 bases, 4 bases remained unmatched. The CDR3 is made up of 17 amino acids. The germline V gene encodes CDR1 SGHRS and CDR2 YFSETQ. The CDR3 reads CASSLVVGQGSGNTIYF. In nucleotides, the CDR3 is TGCGCCAGCAGCTTGGTTGTGGGACAGGGCTCTGGAAACACCATATATTTT.